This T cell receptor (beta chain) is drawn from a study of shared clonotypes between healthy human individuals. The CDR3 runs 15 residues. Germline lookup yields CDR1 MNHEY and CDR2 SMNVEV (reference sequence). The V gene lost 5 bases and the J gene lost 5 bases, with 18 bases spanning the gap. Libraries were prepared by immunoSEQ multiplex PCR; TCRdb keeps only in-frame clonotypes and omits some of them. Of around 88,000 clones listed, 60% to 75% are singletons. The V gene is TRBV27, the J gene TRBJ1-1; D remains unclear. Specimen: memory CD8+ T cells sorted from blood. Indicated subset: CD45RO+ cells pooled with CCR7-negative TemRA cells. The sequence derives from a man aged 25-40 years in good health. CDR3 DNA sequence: TGTGCCAGCAGTCCCCATTGGACCCTGGGGACTGAAGCTTTCTTT. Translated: CASSPHWTLGTEAFF.